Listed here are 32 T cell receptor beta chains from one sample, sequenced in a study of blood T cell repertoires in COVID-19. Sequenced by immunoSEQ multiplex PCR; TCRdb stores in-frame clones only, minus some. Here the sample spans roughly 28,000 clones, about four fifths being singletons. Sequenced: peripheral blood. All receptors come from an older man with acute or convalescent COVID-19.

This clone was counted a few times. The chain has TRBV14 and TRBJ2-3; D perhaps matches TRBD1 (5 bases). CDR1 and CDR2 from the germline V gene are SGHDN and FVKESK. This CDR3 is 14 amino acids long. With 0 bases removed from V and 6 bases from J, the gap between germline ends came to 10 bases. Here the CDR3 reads CASSQEWGIDTQYF. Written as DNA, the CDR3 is TGTGCCAGCAGCCAAGAGTGGGGCATTGATACGCAGTATTTT.

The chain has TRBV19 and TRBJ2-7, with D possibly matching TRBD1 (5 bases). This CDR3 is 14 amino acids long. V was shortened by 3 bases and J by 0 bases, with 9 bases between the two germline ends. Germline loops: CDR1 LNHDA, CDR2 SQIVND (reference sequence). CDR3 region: CASSIGRASYEQYF. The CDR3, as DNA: TGTGCCAGTAGTATCGGCAGGGCCTCCTACGAGCAGTACTTC.

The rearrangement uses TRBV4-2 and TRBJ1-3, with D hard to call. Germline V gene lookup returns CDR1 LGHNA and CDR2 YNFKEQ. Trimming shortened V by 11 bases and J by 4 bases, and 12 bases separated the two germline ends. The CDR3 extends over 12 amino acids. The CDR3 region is CASQFSGNTIYF. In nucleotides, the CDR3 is TGTGCCTCACAGTTCTCAGGAAACACCATATATTTT.

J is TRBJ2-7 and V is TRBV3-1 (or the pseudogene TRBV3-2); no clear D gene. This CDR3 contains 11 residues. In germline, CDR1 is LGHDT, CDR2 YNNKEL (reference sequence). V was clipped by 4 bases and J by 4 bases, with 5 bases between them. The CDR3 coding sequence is TGTGCCAGCAGCCCCGGGTACGAGCAGTACTTC. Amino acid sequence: CASSPGYEQYF.

CDR3 sequence (DNA): TGTGCCAGCAGCCAAGTTGGCGGGGCGGGTACCTACGAGCAGTACTTC. Its protein is CASSQVGGAGTYEQYF. The chain links TRBV14 to TRBJ2-7, with TRBD2 as a possible D gene (6 bases). This CDR3 has 16 residues. Germline values: CDR1 SGHDN, CDR2 FVKESK. V gave up 1 base and J gave up 2 bases, with 15 bases separating them.

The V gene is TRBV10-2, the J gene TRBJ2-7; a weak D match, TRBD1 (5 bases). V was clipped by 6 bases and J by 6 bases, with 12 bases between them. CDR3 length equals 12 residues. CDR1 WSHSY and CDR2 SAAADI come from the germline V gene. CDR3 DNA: TGCGCCAGCAGGGGGCAGGGCGGCGAGCAGTACTTC. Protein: CASRGQGGEQYF.

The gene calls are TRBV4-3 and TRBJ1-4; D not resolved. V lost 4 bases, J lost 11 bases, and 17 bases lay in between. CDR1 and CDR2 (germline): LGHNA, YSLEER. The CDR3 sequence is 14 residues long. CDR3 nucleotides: TGCGCCAGCAGCCGGGAGGCAGCCGACGATAAACTGTTTTTT. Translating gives CASSREAADDKLFF.

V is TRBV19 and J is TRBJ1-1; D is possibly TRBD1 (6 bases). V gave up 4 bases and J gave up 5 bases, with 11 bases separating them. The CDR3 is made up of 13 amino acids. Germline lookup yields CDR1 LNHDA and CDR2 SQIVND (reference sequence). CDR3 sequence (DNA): TGTGCCAGTAGTAGAAACAGGGATACTGAAGCTTTCTTT. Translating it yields CASSRNRDTEAFF.

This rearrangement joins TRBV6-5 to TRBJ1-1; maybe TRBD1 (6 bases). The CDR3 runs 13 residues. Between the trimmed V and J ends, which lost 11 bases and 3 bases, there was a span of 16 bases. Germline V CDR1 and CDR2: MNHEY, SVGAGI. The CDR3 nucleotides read TGTGCCCTCCGGGGGGGGGCGTACACTGAAGCTTTCTTT. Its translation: CALRGGAYTEAFF.

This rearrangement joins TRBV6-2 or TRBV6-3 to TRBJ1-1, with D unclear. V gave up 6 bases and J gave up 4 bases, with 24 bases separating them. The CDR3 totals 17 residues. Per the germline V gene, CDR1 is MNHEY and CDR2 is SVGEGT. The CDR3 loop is CASSRRRSPPSGTEAFF. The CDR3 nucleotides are TGTGCCAGCAGCCGGCGTAGGTCGCCGCCCTCGGGCACTGAAGCTTTCTTT.

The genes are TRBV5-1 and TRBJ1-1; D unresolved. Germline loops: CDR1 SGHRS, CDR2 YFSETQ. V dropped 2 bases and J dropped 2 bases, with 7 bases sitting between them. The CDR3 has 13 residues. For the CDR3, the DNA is TGCGCCAGCAGCTTTTCAGGTAACACTGAAGCTTTCTTT. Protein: CASSFSGNTEAFF. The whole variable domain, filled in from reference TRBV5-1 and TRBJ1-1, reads KAGVTQTPRYLIKTRGQQVTLSCSPISGHRSVSWYQQTPGQGLQFLFEYFSETQRNKGNFPGRFSGRQFSNSRSEMNVSTLELGDSALYLCASSFSGNTEAFFGQGTRLTVV.

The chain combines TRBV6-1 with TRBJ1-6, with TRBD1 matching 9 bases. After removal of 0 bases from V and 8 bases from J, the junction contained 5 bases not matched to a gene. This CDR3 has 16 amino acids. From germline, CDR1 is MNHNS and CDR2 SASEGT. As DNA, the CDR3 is TGTGCCAGCAGTGAAGCCTGGGGACAGGGTTATTCACCCCTCCACTTT. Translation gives CASSEAWGQGYSPLHF.

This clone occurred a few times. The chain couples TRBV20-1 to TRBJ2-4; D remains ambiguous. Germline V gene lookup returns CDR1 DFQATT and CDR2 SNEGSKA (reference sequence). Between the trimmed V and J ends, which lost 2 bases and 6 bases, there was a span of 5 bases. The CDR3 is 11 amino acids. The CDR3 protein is CSARLVNIQYF. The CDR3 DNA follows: TGCAGTGCTAGACTTGTAAACATTCAGTACTTC.

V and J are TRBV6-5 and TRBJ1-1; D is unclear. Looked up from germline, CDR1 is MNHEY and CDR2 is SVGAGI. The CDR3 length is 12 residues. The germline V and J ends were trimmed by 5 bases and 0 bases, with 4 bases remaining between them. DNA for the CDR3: TGTGCCAGCAGTCCGGTGAACACTGAAGCTTTCTTT. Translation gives CASSPVNTEAFF.

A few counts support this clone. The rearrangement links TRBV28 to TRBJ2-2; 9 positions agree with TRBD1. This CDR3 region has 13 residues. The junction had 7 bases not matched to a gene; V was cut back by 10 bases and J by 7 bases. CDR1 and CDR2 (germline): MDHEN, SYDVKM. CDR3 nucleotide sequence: TGTGCCACCGGGACAGGGTTGGTCGGGGAGCTGTTTTTT. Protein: CATGTGLVGELFF.

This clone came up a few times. CDR3 loop: CAWSQQVNTEAFF. The CDR3, as DNA: TGTGCCTGGAGTCAACAGGTAAACACTGAAGCTTTCTTT. This chain connects TRBV30 to TRBJ1-1, with a possible D match to TRBD1 (5 bases). The CDR3 loop spans 13 amino acids. CDR1 and CDR2 (germline): GTSNPN, SVGIG (reference sequence). V was trimmed by 2 bases and J by 2 bases, leaving 9 bases between them.

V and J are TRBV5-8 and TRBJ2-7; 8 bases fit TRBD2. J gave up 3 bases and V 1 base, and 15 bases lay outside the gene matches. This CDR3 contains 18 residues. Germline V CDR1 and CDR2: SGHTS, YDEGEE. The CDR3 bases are TGTGCCAGCAGCTTGCGTTCAGCGGGAGTGGGACGTGGCTACGAGCAGTACTTC. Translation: CASSLRSAGVGRGYEQYF.

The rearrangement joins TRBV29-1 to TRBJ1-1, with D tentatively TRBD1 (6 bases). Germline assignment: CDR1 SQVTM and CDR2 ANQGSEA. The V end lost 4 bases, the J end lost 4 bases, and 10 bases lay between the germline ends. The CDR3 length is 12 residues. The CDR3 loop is CSVARGFTEAFF. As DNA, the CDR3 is TGCAGCGTTGCCAGGGGATTCACTGAAGCTTTCTTT.

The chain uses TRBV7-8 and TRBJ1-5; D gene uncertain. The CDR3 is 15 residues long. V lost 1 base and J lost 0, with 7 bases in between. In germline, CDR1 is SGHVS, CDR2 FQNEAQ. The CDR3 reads CASSLGQISNQPQHF. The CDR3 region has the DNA TGTGCCAGCAGCTTAGGGCAGATTAGCAATCAGCCCCAGCATTTT.

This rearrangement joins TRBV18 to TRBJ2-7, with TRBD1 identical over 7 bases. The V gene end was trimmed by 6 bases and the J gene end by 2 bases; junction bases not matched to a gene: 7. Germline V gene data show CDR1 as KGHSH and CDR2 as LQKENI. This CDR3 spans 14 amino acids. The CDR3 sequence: CASSRYGQAYEQYF. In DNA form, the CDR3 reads TGTGCCAGCTCTCGATATGGACAGGCCTACGAGCAGTACTTC.

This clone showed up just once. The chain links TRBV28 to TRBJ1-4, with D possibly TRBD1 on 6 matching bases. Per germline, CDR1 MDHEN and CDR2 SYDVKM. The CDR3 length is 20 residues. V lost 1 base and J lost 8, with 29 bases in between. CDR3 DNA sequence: TGTGCCAGCAGTTTATCGCCGCCCTCCGGGGACGGTTCTAGGGGGGAAAAACTGTTTTTT. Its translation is CASSLSPPSGDGSRGEKLFF.

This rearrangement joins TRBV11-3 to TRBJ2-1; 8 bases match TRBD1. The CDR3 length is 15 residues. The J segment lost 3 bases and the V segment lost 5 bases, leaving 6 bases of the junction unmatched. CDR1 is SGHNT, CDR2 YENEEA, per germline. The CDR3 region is CASSPRDRSYNEQFF. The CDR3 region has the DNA TGTGCCAGCAGCCCCCGGGACAGGAGCTACAATGAGCAGTTCTTC.

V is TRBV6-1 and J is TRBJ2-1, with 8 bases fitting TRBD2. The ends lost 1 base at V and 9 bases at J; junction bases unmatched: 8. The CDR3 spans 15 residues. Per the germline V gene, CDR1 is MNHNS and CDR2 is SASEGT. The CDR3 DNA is TGTGCCAGCAGTGAAGGAGTAGCGGGATTGGGTGAGCAGTTCTTC. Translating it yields CASSEGVAGLGEQFF.

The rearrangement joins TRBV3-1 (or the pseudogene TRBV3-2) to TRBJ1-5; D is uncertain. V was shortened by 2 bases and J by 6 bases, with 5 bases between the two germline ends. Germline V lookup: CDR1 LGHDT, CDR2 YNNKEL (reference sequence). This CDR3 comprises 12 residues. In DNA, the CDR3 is TGTGCCAGCAGCCAAATGAGTCAGCCCCAGCATTTT. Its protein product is CASSQMSQPQHF.

The CDR3 DNA reads TGCGCCAGCAGCCCCCCTGGGACAGTCTTGTCCTACGAGCAGTACTTC. Its translation is CASSPPGTVLSYEQYF. The rearrangement joins TRBV10-1 to TRBJ2-7; 7 bases line up with TRBD1. The CDR3 sequence is 16 residues long. Trimming at V came to 6 bases and at J to 1 base, leaving 12 bases not matched to a gene. The germline V gene encodes CDR1 WNHNN and CDR2 SYGVQD (reference sequence).

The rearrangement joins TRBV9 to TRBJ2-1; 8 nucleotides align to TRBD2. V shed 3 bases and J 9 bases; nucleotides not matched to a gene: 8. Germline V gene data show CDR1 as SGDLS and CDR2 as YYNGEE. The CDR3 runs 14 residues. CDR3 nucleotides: TGTGCCAGCAGCGGAGTAGCGGGACCGGTTGAGCAGTTCTTC. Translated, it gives CASSGVAGPVEQFF. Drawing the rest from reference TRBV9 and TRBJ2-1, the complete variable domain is DSGVTQTPKHLITATGQRVTLRCSPRSGDLSVYWYQQSLDQGLQFLIQYYNGEERAKGNILERFSAQQFPDLHSELNLSSLELGDSALYFCASSGVAGPVEQFFGPGTRLTVL.

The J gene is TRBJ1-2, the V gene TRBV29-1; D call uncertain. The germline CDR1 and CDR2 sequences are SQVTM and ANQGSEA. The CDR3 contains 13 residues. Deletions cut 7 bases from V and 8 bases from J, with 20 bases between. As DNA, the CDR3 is TGCAGCGCATTCAGCTTAACTGCGGAGGGCTACACCTTC. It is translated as CSAFSLTAEGYTF.

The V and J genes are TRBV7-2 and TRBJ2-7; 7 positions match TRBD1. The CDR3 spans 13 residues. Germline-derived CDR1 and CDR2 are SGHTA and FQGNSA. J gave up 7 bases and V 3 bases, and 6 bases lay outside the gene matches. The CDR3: CASSFEGGREQYF. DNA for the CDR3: TGTGCCAGCAGCTTCGAAGGGGGCCGGGAGCAGTACTTC.

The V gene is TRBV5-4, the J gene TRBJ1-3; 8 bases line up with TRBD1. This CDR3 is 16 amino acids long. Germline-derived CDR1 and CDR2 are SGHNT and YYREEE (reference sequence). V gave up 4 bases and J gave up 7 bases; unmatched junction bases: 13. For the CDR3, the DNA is TGTGCCAGCAGCAACGGACAGGGTCGGGGTGGCAACACCATATATTTT. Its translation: CASSNGQGRGGNTIYF. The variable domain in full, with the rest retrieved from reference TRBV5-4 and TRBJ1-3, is ETGVTQSPTHLIKTRGQQVTLRCSSQSGHNTVSWYQQALGQGPQFIFQYYREEENGRGNFPPRFSGLQFPNYSSELNVNALELDDSALYLCASSNGQGRGGNTIYFGEGSWLTVV.

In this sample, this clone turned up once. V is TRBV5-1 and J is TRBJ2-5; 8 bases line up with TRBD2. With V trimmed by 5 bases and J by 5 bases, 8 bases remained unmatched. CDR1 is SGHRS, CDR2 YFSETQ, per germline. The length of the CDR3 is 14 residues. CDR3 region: CASRNGRAGETQYF. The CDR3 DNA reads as TGCGCCAGCAGAAACGGGAGGGCCGGCGAGACCCAGTACTTC.

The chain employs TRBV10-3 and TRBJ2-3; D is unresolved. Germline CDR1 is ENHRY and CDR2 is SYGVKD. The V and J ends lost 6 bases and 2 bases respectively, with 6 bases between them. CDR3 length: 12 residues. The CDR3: CAIRSDTDTQYF. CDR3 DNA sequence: TGTGCCATCAGGAGTGACACAGATACGCAGTATTTT.

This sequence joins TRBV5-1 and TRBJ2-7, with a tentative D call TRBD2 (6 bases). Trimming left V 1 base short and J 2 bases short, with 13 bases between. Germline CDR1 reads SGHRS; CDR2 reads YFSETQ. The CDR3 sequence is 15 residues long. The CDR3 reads CASSLSGQRAYEQYF. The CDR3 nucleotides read TGCGCCAGCAGCTTGTCAGGGCAGCGGGCCTACGAGCAGTACTTC. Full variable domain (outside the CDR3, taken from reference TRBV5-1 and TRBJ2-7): KAGVTQTPRYLIKTRGQQVTLSCSPISGHRSVSWYQQTPGQGLQFLFEYFSETQRNKGNFPGRFSGRQFSNSRSEMNVSTLELGDSALYLCASSLSGQRAYEQYFGPGTRLTVT.